This T cell receptor (beta chain) was sequenced for a study of T cell responses to AZD1222 COVID-19 vaccine. The method was immunoSEQ multiplex PCR; TCRdb's version includes in-frame clones alone and lacks a portion of them. The data hold some 180,000 clones, with just over 90% observed a single time. To note about this clone: Its target is not known.

V lost 5 bases to trimming and J lost 6 bases, with 14 bases between them. CDR1 is LNHDA and CDR2 is SQIVND in the germline V gene (reference sequence). This CDR3 comprises 14 residues. Points from the study as a whole: Scientists sampled the repertoires only once the peak T cell response had passed. Two AZD1222 doses significantly raised spike-specific TCR breadth and depth over controls. Donors were mostly white British, more females; clonal diversity possibly underestimated.

The V call is TRBV19, the J call TRBJ1-5, with D perhaps matching TRBD1 (5 bases). This specimen consisted of peripheral blood, obtained 28 days after the second AZD1222 dose. This TCR came from an adult who received the AZD1222 COVID-19 vaccine. The CDR3 loop is CASSGAGGIQPQHF. CDR3 sequence (DNA): TGTGCCAGTAGTGGGGCCGGGGGGATTCAGCCCCAGCATTTT. Filled out from reference TRBV19 and TRBJ1-5, the complete variable domain reads DGGITQSPKYLFRKEGQNVTLSCEQNLNHDAMYWYRQDPGQGLRLIYYSQIVNDFQKGDIAEGYSVSREKKESFPLTVTSAQKNPTAFYLCASSGAGGIQPQHFGDGTRLSIL.